This T cell receptor (beta chain) was sequenced in a study of blood T cell repertoires in COVID-19. The overall study: Sources were T cells, B-cell-depleted T cells, or PBMCs; the material itself was cDNA or gDNA.

In the original workflow: Amplification with reference gene primers provided the estimates of nucleated cell counts. The method was immunoSEQ multiplex PCR; TCRdb's version includes in-frame clones alone and lacks a portion of them. V, J and clone size are those of that table, while D and trimming were read from the DNA. The data hold some 82,000 clones, with 91% observed a single time. V lost 4 bases and J lost 2, with 21 bases in between. Germline V gives CDR1 LNHNV, CDR2 YYDKDF (reference sequence). The CDR3 sequence is 17 residues long. The receptor comes from a woman aged 45-65 years in a cohort sampled during active COVID-19. Sequenced input: peripheral blood. The rearrangement joins TRBV15 to TRBJ2-7; D perhaps matches TRBD1 (6 bases). CDR3 sequence (DNA): TGTGCCACCAGCACTACAAACGGGACACTGAGGCCCTACGAGCAGTACTTC. Translated: CATSTTNGTLRPYEQYF.